This entry lists 18 T cell receptor beta chains sequenced from one sample in a study of T cells in localized non-small cell lung cancer. This table comes from immunoSEQ multiplex PCR, and its TCRdb copy is limited to in-frame clones, with some not included. The sample carries approximately 1,500 clones, around 25% recorded once. The material was normal lung tissue next to the tumor, obtained before any cancer treatment. These receptors were obtained from a female donor older than 55 with stage I lung adenocarcinoma.

V is TRBV6-7 and J is TRBJ2-7; D gene uncertain. TRBV6-7 is reported as an ORF; its role is uncertain. This CDR3 is built from 12 residues. The V end was cut by 2 bases, the J end by 4 bases, with 6 bases between. Here the CDR3 DNA reads TGTGCCAGCAGTTACGTCGAGTACGAGCAGTACTTC. Translating it yields CASSYVEYEQYF.

The gene calls are TRBV6-8 and TRBJ2-3, with D maybe TRBD2 (6 bases). CDR3 length: 17 amino acids. Germline CDR1 is MNHGY and CDR2 is SAAAGT. V was cut by 3 bases and J by 5 bases, with 21 bases left in between. CDR3 residues: CASSYSWAGSHRDTQYF. CDR3 nucleotide sequence: TGTGCCAGCAGTTATTCTTGGGCGGGATCCCACAGAGATACGCAGTATTTT.

The V and J genes are TRBV28 and TRBJ2-7; 9 bases fit TRBD1. The germline CDR1 and CDR2 sequences are MDHEN and SYDVKM. The CDR3 consists of 14 residues. V lost 6 bases and J lost 3; bases outside the gene matches: 6. CDR3 region: CASRGTGTFYEQYF. The CDR3 DNA follows: TGTGCCAGCAGGGGGACAGGGACATTCTACGAGCAGTACTTC.

V is TRBV6-8 and J is TRBJ2-3; tentative D call: TRBD1 (6 bases). There are 14 residues in the CDR3. Trimming removed 6 bases at V and 0 bases at J, with 10 bases between. In germline, CDR1 is MNHGY, CDR2 SAAAGT. The CDR3 sequence: CASSRDISTDTQYF. For the CDR3, the DNA is TGTGCCAGCAGCCGGGACATCAGCACAGATACGCAGTATTTT.

This chain joins TRBV10-2 and TRBJ2-1; TRBD2 aligns across 9 bases. Germline CDR1 reads WSHSY; CDR2 reads SAAADI. The CDR3 runs 15 residues. The J segment lost 8 bases and the V segment lost 3 bases, leaving 8 bases of the junction unmatched. Here the CDR3 DNA reads TGCGCCAGCAGTGAAGGCGGGAGGGCCGGTGATGAGCAGTTCTTC. Protein: CASSEGGRAGDEQFF.

This clone was detected a few times. The genes are TRBV9 and TRBJ2-6; weak D call: TRBD1 (5 bases). With 7 bases removed from V and 0 bases from J, the gap between germline ends came to 11 bases. Germline V gene data show CDR1 as SGDLS and CDR2 as YYNGEE. The CDR3 consists of 15 residues. The CDR3 loop reads CASGSGASGANVLTF. The CDR3 bases are TGTGCCAGCGGCTCTGGGGCCTCTGGGGCCAACGTCCTGACTTTC. Based on the CDR3 plus reference TRBV9 and TRBJ2-6, the full variable domain is DSGVTQTPKHLITATGQRVTLRCSPRSGDLSVYWYQQSLDQGLQFLIQYYNGEERAKGNILERFSAQQFPDLHSELNLSSLELGDSALYFCASGSGASGANVLTFGAGSRLTVL.

The V gene is TRBV25-1, the J gene TRBJ1-5; perhaps TRBD1 as D (6 bases). CDR1 and CDR2 from the germline V gene are MGHDK and SYGVNS. V was shortened by 6 bases and J by 7 bases, with 10 bases between the two germline ends. The CDR3 is 12 residues long. CDR3 DNA sequence: TGTGCCAGCAGGGGACAAAACCAGCCCCAGCATTTT. Translated: CASRGQNQPQHF.

This clone was observed a handful of times. V is TRBV28 and J is TRBJ2-1; the D gene is possibly TRBD1 (5 bases). Trimming removed 7 bases at V and 4 bases at J, with 11 bases between. From germline, CDR1 is MDHEN and CDR2 SYDVKM. The CDR3 runs 13 residues. The CDR3 DNA reads TGTGCCAGCACCCTGGACACTTACAATGAGCAGTTCTTC. Residues: CASTLDTYNEQFF.

The rearrangement joins TRBV18 to TRBJ2-7, with D uncertain. CDR3 length: 15 residues. Trimming left V 6 bases short and J 2 bases short, with 17 bases between. CDR1 and CDR2 (germline): KGHSH, LQKENI. In DNA form, the CDR3 reads TGTGCCAGCTCCCCCCGGAGTAGTGTCACCTACGAGCAGTACTTC. Protein sequence: CASSPRSSVTYEQYF. Combining the CDR3 with reference TRBV18 and TRBJ2-7 gives the whole variable domain NAGVMQNPRHLVRRRGQEARLRCSPMKGHSHVYWYRQLPEEGLKFMVYLQKENIIDESGMPKERFSAEFPKEGPSILRIQQVVRGDSAAYFCASSPRSSVTYEQYFGPGTRLTVT.

V and J are TRBV30 and TRBJ1-1, with 7 bases identical to TRBD1. This CDR3 comprises 12 residues. The germline V gene encodes CDR1 GTSNPN and CDR2 SVGIG (reference sequence). V shed 7 bases, J shed 0 bases, and the junction held 2 bases outside the gene matches. The CDR3 DNA is TGTGCCTTAGGGGGCTTGAACACTGAAGCTTTCTTT. This gives the protein CALGGLNTEAFF.

The J gene is TRBJ2-1, the V gene TRBV2; TRBD2 is a possible D gene (6 bases). The CDR3 has 15 residues. Trimming shortened V by 5 bases and J by 0 bases, and 11 bases separated the two germline ends. Germline assignment: CDR1 SNHLY and CDR2 FYNNEI. As DNA, the CDR3 is TGTGCCAGCAGTTCCCAGGACTACTCCTACAATGAGCAGTTCTTC. Amino acid sequence: CASSSQDYSYNEQFF.

In its sample, this clone is medium-sized. The rearrangement joins TRBV11-3 to TRBJ2-1; either TRBD1 or TRBD2 may supply D (5 bases each). This CDR3 comprises 14 residues. V gave up 3 bases and J gave up 5 bases, with 11 bases separating them. From germline, CDR1 is SGHNT and CDR2 YENEEA. As DNA, the CDR3 is TGTGCCAGCAGCTTCCGGGACGGACACAATGAGCAGTTCTTC. This encodes CASSFRDGHNEQFF. Drawing the rest from reference TRBV11-3 and TRBJ2-1, the complete variable domain is EAGVVQSPRYKIIEKKQPVAFWCNPISGHNTLYWYLQNLGQGPELLIRYENEEAVDDSQLPKDRFSAERLKGVDSTLKIQPAELGDSAVYLCASSFRDGHNEQFFGPGTRLTVL.

The V gene is TRBV6-8, the J gene TRBJ2-2; 9 positions match TRBD2. Germline V gene lookup returns CDR1 MNHGY and CDR2 SAAAGT. CDR3 size: 14 residues. V gave up 10 bases and J gave up 8 bases; unmatched junction bases: 11. CDR3 protein: CAIRGLAYDGELFF. DNA of the CDR3: TGTGCCATCAGGGGACTAGCCTACGATGGGGAGCTGTTTTTT.

There are a few counts of this clone. The CDR3 DNA sequence: TGTGCCAGCAGTTACCGTGCGGAGCTCCTACGAGCGAACGAGCAGTACTTC. Translating gives CASSYRAELLRANEQYF. This rearrangement joins TRBV6-8 to TRBJ2-7; no definite D call. In germline, CDR1 is MNHGY, CDR2 SAAAGT. The CDR3 has 17 amino acids. V was pared by 2 bases and J by 5 bases, with 22 bases between.

In this sample, this clone turned up a few times. The genes are TRBV11-3 and TRBJ2-1, with 9 bases aligning to TRBD1. In germline, CDR1 is SGHNT, CDR2 YENEEA. J was trimmed by 3 bases and V by 3 bases; bases with no gene match: 3. This CDR3 is built from 15 residues. The CDR3 coding sequence is TGTGCCAGCAGCTTCAGACAGGGGGGCTACAATGAGCAGTTCTTC. Translation: CASSFRQGGYNEQFF.

This chain uses TRBV29-1 with TRBJ1-5; the match to TRBD1 covers 7 bases. Germline CDR1 SQVTM, CDR2 ANQGSEA. The CDR3 contains 14 residues. J gave up 6 bases and V 4 bases, and 9 bases lay outside the gene matches. The CDR3 spells CSVAFPGGGQPQHF. The CDR3 DNA reads as TGCAGCGTTGCGTTTCCAGGGGGAGGTCAGCCCCAGCATTTT.

This clone was counted a few times. This chain uses TRBV28 with TRBJ2-2; TRBD1 aligns across 7 bases. J gave up 1 base and V 4 bases, and 3 bases lay outside the gene matches. The CDR3 contains 15 residues. Per the germline V gene, CDR1 is MDHEN and CDR2 is SYDVKM. This CDR3 is CASSSQGWNTGELFF. CDR3 nucleotides: TGTGCCAGCAGTTCACAGGGGTGGAACACCGGGGAGCTGTTTTTT. Supplemented by reference TRBV28 and TRBJ2-2, the full variable domain reads DVKVTQSSRYLVKRTGEKVFLECVQDMDHENMFWYRQDPGLGLRLIYFSYDVKMKEKGDIPEGYSVSREKKERFSLILESASTNQTSMYLCASSSQGWNTGELFFGEGSRLTVL.

This clone appeared once. This sequence joins TRBV25-1 and TRBJ2-3; tentatively, D is TRBD1 (6 bases). Per the germline V gene, CDR1 is MGHDK and CDR2 is SYGVNS. Trimming shortened V by 5 bases and J by 0 bases, and 18 bases separated the two germline ends. This CDR3 spans 17 amino acids. The CDR3 nucleotides read TGTGCCAGCAGTTCCTTCCGGGACAAAGCTAGCACAGATACGCAGTATTTT. The encoded protein is CASSSFRDKASTDTQYF.